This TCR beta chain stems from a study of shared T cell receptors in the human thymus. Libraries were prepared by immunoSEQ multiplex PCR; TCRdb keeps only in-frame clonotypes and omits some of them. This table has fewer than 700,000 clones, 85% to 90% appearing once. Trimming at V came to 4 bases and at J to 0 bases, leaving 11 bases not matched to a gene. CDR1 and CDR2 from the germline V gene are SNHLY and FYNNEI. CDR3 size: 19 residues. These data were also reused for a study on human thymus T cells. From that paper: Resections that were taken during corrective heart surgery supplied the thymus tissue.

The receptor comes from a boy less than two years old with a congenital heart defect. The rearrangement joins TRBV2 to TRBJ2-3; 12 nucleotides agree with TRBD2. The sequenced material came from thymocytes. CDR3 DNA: TGTGCCAGCAGTGCCCGGACTAGCGGGGTCACGGATAGCACAGATACGCAGTATTTT. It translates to CASSARTSGVTDSTDTQYF.